Shown below are 11 T cell receptor beta chains from a single sample sequenced in a study of shared clonotypes between healthy human individuals. The assay was immunoSEQ multiplex PCR, and TCRdb's table has in-frame clones only and misses some. Of over 950,000 clones in the sample, 70% to 80% were seen once. Sequencing was done on a sample of memory CD4+ T cells from PBMCs. Documented subset: CD45RA-negative fraction. These receptors all come from a man younger than 35 in good health. Some clones in this sample may be carry-over from other donors' samples.

V usage is TRBV18 and J usage is TRBJ2-7; 7 bases align to TRBD2. After removal of 8 bases from V and 7 bases from J, the junction contained 11 bases not matched to a gene. CDR3 length: 13 amino acids. Germline lookup yields CDR1 KGHSH and CDR2 LQKENI. The CDR3 spells CASRSGTSDEQYF. CDR3 DNA: TGTGCCAGCCGCAGCGGGACGTCTGATGAGCAGTACTTC.

The chain uses TRBV5-1 and TRBJ2-5, with TRBD1 matching over 9 bases. Germline CDR1 and CDR2: SGHRS and YFSETQ. V shed 0 bases, J shed 0 bases, and the junction held 3 bases outside the gene matches. The CDR3 is 16 amino acids. The CDR3 DNA is TGCGCCAGCAGCTTGGGCGGGACAGGGTACCAAGAGACCCAGTACTTC. It specifies CASSLGGTGYQETQYF.

The chain recombines TRBV5-1 with TRBJ1-1; TRBD1 might be the D (6 bases). This CDR3 comprises 14 residues. In germline, CDR1 is SGHRS, CDR2 YFSETQ. V lost 2 bases to trimming and J lost 5 bases, with 13 bases between them. As DNA, the CDR3 is TGCGCCAGCAGCTTCTCCGGGGGCCCGACTGAAGCTTTCTTT. Residues: CASSFSGGPTEAFF.

This clone was seen many times. J is TRBJ1-3 and V is TRBV25-1; D not certain. CDR3 size: 15 residues. Trimming cost V 3 bases and J 2 bases, with 11 bases left between them. Germline lookup yields CDR1 MGHDK and CDR2 SYGVNS. Written as DNA, the CDR3 is TGTGCCAGCAGTGAGCAAGGCCTCCCTGGAAACACCATATATTTT. This encodes CASSEQGLPGNTIYF.

The chain has TRBV5-1 and TRBJ2-3; D perhaps matches TRBD1 (6 bases). Germline V gene data show CDR1 as SGHRS and CDR2 as YFSETQ. Trimming left V 4 bases short and J 4 bases short, with 10 bases between. CDR3 length equals 13 residues. CDR3 residues: CASSVQGSDTQYF. Written as DNA, the CDR3 is TGCGCCAGCAGCGTACAGGGTTCAGATACGCAGTATTTT.

This clone was picked up one time. CDR3 sequence reads: CASSVEQGPSYEQYF. The DNA for the CDR3 is TGTGCCAGCAGCGTAGAGCAGGGTCCTTCCTACGAGCAGTACTTC. The rearrangement links TRBV9 to TRBJ2-7; possibly TRBD1 for D (5 bases). The length of the CDR3 is 15 residues. Trimming took 0 bases from V and 1 from J, leaving 11 bases between them. Germline V lookup: CDR1 SGDLS, CDR2 YYNGEE.

The rearrangement joins TRBV27 to TRBJ1-2, with D possibly matching TRBD1 (6 bases). CDR3 size: 20 residues. Trimming took off 5 bases at V and 0 bases at J, with 28 bases between the two ends. The germline V gene encodes CDR1 MNHEY and CDR2 SMNVEV (reference sequence). For the CDR3, the DNA is TGTGCCAGCAGTCCCTCCTTGGGGGTCGCAGGGGCCCTAGCTAACTATGGCTACACCTTC. Translating it yields CASSPSLGVAGALANYGYTF.

This CDR3 reads CASSQLWGNQETQYF. As DNA, the CDR3 is TGTGCCAGCAGCCAGCTGTGGGGAAACCAAGAGACCCAGTACTTC. V gene TRBV5-5 combines with J gene TRBJ2-5; unclear D gene. V lost 4 bases and J lost 0, with 13 bases in between. The CDR3 covers 15 residues. CDR1 and CDR2 from the germline V gene are SGHKS and YYEKEE (reference sequence).

The J gene is TRBJ2-7, the V gene TRBV28, with D perhaps TRBD2 (7 bases). The V and J ends lost 8 bases and 7 bases respectively, with 30 bases between them. In germline, CDR1 is MDHEN, CDR2 SYDVKM. The CDR3 sequence is 17 residues long. CDR3 loop: CASLAWGRLAERGEQYF. In DNA, the CDR3 is TGTGCCAGCCTGGCATGGGGTCGCCTAGCGGAGAGGGGGGAGCAGTACTTC.

This clone was seen at least ten times. This chain links TRBV7-3 with TRBJ2-5; 7 nucleotides line up with TRBD2. Germline V lookup: CDR1 SGHTA, CDR2 FQGTGA. The CDR3 extends over 16 amino acids. V lost 2 bases to trimming and J lost 2 bases; unmatched junction nucleotides: 8. The CDR3 loop is CASSLSPSGTQETQYF. DNA for the CDR3: TGTGCCAGCAGCTTATCCCCTAGCGGAACACAAGAGACCCAGTACTTC. The full variable domain, completed using reference TRBV7-3 and TRBJ2-5, is GAGVSQTPSNKVTEKGKYVELRCDPISGHTALYWYRQSLGQGPEFLIYFQGTGAADDSGLPNDRFFAVRPEGSVSTLKIQRTERGDSAVYLCASSLSPSGTQETQYFGPGTRLLVL.

This rearrangement joins TRBV7-3 to TRBJ2-7, with D possibly matching TRBD2 (5 bases). Germline-derived CDR1 and CDR2 are SGHTA and FQGTGA. Trimming took 4 bases from V and 12 from J, leaving 7 bases between them. The CDR3 has 9 amino acids. This CDR3 reads CASSWRLYF. CDR3 sequence (DNA): TGTGCCAGCAGCTGGAGGCTGTACTTC.